This T cell receptor (beta chain) appears in the sequencing data of a study of shared T cell receptors in the human thymus. In its sample, this clone was seen once. Generated by immunoSEQ multiplex PCR, the TCRdb table keeps only in-frame clones and is missing some. The sample includes about 660,000 clones, roughly 88% of them seen just once. Trimming took off 5 bases at V and 0 bases at J, with 7 bases between the two ends. The CDR3 is made up of 13 amino acids. The germline V gene encodes CDR1 MNHEY and CDR2 SMNVEV (reference sequence). This sample also appeared in a second study, on human thymus T cells. From that report: Donation came from healthy Finnish infants having corrective surgery for congenital heart defects. It was from resections taken during corrective heart surgery that the thymus tissue came. Thymic and blood repertoires appeared to carry a bias in their V and J gene usage. Related studies noted strongly shared thymic repertoires across unrelated people.

The V call is TRBV27, the J call TRBJ1-1; D perhaps matches TRBD1 (6 bases). The receptor comes from a boy younger than two with a congenital heart defect. Sequenced input: thymocytes. The CDR3 protein is CASSQGLNTEAFF. The CDR3 coding sequence is TGTGCCAGCAGTCAGGGGTTGAACACTGAAGCTTTCTTT.